The TCR beta chain described here comes from a study of shared clonotypes between healthy human individuals. TCRdb's table, derived via immunoSEQ multiplex PCR, lists solely in-frame clones and lacks some. The data show about 520,000 clones, with about 96% seen just once and under 0.065% held by the top ten. Broader study findings: Generation probability values for non-shared clonotypes were lower than those for clonotypes shared by all four donors.

All of the donors resided in Nashville, Tennessee, and each was a Caucasian adult. The CDR3 has 13 residues. Germline trimming cut 3 bases from V and 7 bases from J; bases unmatched to any gene: 4. Germline lookup yields CDR1 PRHDT and CDR2 FYEKMQ (reference sequence). Details on this clone: Its antigen is unidentified.

The receptor's source is a woman aged 25 to 39 in good health. Material: naive CD4+ T cells sorted from blood. The subset is: CD45RA+ positively selected. This sequence joins TRBV13 and TRBJ2-3; 7 bases fit TRBD2. The CDR3 protein is CASSFAGVNTQYF. The CDR3 DNA reads as TGTGCCAGCAGCTTTGCGGGAGTAAATACGCAGTATTTT.